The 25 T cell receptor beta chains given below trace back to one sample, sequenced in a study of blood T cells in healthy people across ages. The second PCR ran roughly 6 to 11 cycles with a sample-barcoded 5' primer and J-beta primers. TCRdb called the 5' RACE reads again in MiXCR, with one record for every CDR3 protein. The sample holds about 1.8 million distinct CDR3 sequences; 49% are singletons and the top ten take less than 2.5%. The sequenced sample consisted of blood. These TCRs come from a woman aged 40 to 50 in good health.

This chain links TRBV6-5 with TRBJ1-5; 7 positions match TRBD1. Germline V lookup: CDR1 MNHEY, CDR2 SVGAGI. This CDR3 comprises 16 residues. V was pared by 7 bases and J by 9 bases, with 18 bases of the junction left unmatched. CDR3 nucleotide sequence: TGTGCCAGCACCCAAGGGGACAGTATCCCACCGGGGCCCCAGCATTTT. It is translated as CASTQGDSIPPGPQHF.

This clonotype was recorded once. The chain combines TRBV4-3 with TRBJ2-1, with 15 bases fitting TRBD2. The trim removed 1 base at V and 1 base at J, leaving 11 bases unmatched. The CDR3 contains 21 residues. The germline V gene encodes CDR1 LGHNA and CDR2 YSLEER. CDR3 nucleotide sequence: TGCGCCAGCAGCCAAGCTGGATGGGGACTAGCGGGGGGCGGGTCCTACAATGAGCAGTTCTTC. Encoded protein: CASSQAGWGLAGGGSYNEQFF.

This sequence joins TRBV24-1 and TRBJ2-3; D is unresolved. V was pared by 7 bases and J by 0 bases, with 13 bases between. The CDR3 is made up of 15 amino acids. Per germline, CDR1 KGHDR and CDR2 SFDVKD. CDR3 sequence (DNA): TGTGCCACCAGCCCGGACGGGCTCAGCACAGATACGCAGTATTTT. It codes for CATSPDGLSTDTQYF.

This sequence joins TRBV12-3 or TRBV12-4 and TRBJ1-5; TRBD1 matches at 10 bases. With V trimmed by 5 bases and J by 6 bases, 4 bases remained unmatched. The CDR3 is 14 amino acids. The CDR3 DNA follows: TGTGCCAGCAGTCTAGACAGGGGGCTTCAGCCCCAGCATTTT. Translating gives CASSLDRGLQPQHF.

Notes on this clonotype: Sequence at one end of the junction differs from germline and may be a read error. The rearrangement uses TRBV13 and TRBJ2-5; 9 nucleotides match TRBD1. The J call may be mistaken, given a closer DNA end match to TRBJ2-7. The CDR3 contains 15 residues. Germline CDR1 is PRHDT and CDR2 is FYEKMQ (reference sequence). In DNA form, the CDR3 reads TGTGCCAGCAGCCTAGGACAGGGGTGGATCTACGAGCAGTACTTC. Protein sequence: CASSLGQGWIYEQYF.

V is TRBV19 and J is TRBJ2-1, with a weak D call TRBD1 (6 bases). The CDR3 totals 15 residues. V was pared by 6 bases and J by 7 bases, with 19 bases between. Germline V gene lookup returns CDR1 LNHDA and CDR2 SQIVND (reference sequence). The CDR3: CASRRAGRGGNEQFF. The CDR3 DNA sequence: TGTGCCAGTAGGCGGGCCGGCAGGGGCGGGAATGAGCAGTTCTTC.

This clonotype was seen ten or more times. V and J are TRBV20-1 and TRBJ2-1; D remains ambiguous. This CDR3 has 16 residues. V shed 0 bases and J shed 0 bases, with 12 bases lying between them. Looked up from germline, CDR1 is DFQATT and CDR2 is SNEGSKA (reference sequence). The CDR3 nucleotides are TGCAGTGCTAGAGAGTTGGGCAGGAGCTCCTACAATGAGCAGTTCTTC. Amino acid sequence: CSARELGRSSYNEQFF.

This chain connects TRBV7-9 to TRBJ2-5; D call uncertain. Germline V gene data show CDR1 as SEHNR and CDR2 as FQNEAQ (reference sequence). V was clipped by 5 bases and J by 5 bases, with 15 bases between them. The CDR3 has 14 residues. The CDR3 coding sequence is TGTGCCAGCAGCCCCCAAAGCCGTCGGGAGACCCAGTACTTC. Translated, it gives CASSPQSRRETQYF.

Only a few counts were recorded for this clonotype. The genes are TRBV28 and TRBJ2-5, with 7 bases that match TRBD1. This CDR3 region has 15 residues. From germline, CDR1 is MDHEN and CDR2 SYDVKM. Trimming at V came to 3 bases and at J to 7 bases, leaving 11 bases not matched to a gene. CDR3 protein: CASSFETGYFGTQYF. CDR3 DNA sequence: TGTGCCAGCAGTTTCGAGACAGGGTATTTTGGGACCCAGTACTTC. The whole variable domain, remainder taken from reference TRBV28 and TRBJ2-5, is DVKVTQSSRYLVKRTGEKVFLECVQDMDHENMFWYRQDPGLGLRLIYFSYDVKMKEKGDIPEGYSVSREKKERFSLILESASTNQTSMYLCASSFETGYFGTQYFGPGTRLLVL.

CDR3 loop: CASGASRKGTQYF. The CDR3 coding sequence is TGTGCCAGCGGGGCCTCTAGGAAGGGGACCCAGTACTTC. The V call is TRBV2, the J call TRBJ2-4; a weak D match, TRBD1 (5 bases). The better agreement between TRBJ2-5 and the DNA end casts doubt on the J call. The CDR3 is 13 residues long. Germline V CDR1 and CDR2: SNHLY, FYNNEI.

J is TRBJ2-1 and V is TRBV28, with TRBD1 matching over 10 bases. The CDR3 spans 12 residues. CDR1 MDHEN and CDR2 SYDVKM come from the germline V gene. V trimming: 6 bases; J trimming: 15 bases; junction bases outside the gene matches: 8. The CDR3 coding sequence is TGTGCCAGCAGCTTGGGACAGGGGAGTCTGTTCTTC. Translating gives CASSLGQGSLFF.

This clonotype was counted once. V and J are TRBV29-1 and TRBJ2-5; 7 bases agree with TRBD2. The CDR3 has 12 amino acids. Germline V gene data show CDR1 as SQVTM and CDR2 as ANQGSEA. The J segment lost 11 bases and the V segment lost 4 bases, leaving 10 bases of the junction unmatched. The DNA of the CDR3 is TGCAGCGTTGGGCGGGGGTGGAATGAGCAGTACTTC. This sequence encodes CSVGRGWNEQYF.

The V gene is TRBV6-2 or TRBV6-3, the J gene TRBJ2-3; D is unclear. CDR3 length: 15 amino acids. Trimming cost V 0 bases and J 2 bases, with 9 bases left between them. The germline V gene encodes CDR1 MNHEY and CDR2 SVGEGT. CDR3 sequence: CASSYSRAVTDTQYF. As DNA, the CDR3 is TGTGCCAGCAGTTACTCTAGGGCAGTCACAGATACGCAGTATTTT.

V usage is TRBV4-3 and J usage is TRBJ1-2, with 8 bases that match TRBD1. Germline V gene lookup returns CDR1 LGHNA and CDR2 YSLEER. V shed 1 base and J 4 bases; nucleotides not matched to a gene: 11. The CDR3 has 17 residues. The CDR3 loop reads CASSQALGQGVSYGYTF. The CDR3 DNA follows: TGCGCCAGCAGCCAAGCCCTCGGACAGGGAGTTAGCTATGGCTACACCTTC.

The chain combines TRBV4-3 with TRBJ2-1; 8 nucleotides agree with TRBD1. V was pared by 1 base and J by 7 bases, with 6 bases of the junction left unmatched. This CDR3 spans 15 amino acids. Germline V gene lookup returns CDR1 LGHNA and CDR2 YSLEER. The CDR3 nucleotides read TGCGCCAGCAGCCAAGGGTCAGGGGGCAAGAATGAGCAGTTCTTC. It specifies CASSQGSGGKNEQFF.

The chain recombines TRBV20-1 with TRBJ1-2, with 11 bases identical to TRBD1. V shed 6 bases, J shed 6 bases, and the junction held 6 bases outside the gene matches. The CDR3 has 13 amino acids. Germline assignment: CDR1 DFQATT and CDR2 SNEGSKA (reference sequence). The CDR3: CSAAAGQGDGYTF. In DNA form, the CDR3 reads TGCAGTGCGGCCGCGGGACAGGGGGATGGCTACACCTTC.

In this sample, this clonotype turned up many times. The CDR3 region has the DNA TGTGCCAGCAGTTCGAGGACAGGGCGCTACGAGCAGTACTTC. It is translated as CASSSRTGRYEQYF. The chain carries TRBV28 and TRBJ2-7; TRBD1 matches 8 bases. CDR1 and CDR2 (germline): MDHEN, SYDVKM. The CDR3 is made up of 14 amino acids. Trimming took 4 bases from V and 3 from J; bases not matched to a gene: 5.

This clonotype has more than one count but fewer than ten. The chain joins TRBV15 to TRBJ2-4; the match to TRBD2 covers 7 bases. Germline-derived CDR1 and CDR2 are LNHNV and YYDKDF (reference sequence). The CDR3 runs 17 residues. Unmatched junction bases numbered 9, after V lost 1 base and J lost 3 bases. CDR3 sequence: CATSRGEAGLVKNIQYF. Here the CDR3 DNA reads TGTGCCACCAGCAGAGGGGAGGCAGGACTAGTCAAAAACATTCAGTACTTC. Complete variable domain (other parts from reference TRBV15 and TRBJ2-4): DAMVIQNPRYQVTQFGKPVTLSCSQTLNHNVMYWYQQKSSQAPKLLFHYYDKDFNNEADTPDNFQSRRPNTSFCFLDIRSPGLGDTAMYLCATSRGEAGLVKNIQYFGAGTRLSVL.

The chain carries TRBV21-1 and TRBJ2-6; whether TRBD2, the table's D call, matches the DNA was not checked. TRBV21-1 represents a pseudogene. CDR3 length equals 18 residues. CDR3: CASSKGAAVTLWANVLTF. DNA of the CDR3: TGTGCCAGCAGCAAAGGAGCGGCCGTGACCCTCTGGGCCAACGTCCTGACTTTC.

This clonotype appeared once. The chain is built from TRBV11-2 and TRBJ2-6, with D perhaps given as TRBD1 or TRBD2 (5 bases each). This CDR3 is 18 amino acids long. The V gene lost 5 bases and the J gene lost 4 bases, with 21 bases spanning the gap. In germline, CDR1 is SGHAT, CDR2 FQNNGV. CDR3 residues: CASSLRTLRTGGANVLTF. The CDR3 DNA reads TGTGCCAGCAGCCTAAGGACATTACGAACGGGGGGGGCCAACGTCCTGACTTTC.

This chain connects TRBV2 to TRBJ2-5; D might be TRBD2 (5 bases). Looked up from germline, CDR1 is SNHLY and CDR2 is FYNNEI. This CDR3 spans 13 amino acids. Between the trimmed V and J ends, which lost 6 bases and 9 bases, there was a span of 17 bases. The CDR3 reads CASSVTQDWPQYF. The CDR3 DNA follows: TGTGCCAGCAGCGTTACCCAGGACTGGCCCCAGTACTTC.

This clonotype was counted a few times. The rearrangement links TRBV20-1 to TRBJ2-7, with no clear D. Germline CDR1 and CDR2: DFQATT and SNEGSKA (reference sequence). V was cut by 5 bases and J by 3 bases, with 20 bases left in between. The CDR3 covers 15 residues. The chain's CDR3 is CSALRAAGKGYEQYF. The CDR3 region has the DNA TGCAGTGCTCTAAGGGCGGCAGGAAAAGGCTACGAGCAGTACTTC.

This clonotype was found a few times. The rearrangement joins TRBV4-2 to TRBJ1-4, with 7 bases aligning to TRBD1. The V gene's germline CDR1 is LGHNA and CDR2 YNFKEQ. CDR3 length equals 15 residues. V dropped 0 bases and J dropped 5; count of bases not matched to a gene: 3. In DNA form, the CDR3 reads TGTGCCAGCAGCCAAGAGCCCAGGGGGAATGAAAAACTGTTTTTT. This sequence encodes CASSQEPRGNEKLFF.

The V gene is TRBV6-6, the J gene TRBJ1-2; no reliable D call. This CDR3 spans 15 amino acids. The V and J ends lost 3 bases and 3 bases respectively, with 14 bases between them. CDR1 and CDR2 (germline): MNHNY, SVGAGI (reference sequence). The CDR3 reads CASSYFTAGDYGYTF. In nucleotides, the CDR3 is TGTGCCAGCAGTTATTTTACCGCCGGGGACTATGGCTACACCTTC.

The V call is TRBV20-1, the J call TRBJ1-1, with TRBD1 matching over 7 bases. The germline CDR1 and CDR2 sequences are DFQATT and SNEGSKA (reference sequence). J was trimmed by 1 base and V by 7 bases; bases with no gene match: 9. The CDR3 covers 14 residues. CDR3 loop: CSVTGVIGNTEAFF. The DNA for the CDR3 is TGCAGTGTTACAGGGGTTATTGGGAACACTGAAGCTTTCTTT.